The 30 T cell receptor beta chains listed next were all sequenced from one sample in a study of monozygotic twins with inflammatory bowel disease. After re-calling the 5' RACE reads, TCRdb lists one entry per CDR3 protein, DNA absent. Here the sample table reports more than 300,000 distinct CDR3 sequences. Sequencing used blood. Every receptor here comes from a human donor with ulcerative colitis or Crohn's disease, or a healthy co-twin of an affected twin (not recorded which).

The rearrangement joins TRBV20-1 to TRBJ1-1; without DNA, the TCRdb call of TRBD1 cannot be checked. CDR1 and CDR2 from the germline V gene are DFQATT and SNEGSKA (reference sequence). CDR3 length equals 15 residues. The CDR3 loop reads CSARPPGLMNTEAFF.

The J gene is TRBJ1-5, the V gene TRBV4-1. CDR1 and CDR2 (germline): MGHRA, YSYEKL. The CDR3 has 16 amino acids. The chain's CDR3 is CASSQISQMSNQPQHF.

The chain carries TRBV6-1 and TRBJ2-1. The CDR3 totals 16 residues. The germline V gene encodes CDR1 MNHNS and CDR2 SASEGT. This chain's CDR3 is CASSELWGVPYNEQFF.

This rearrangement joins TRBV20-1 to TRBJ2-1; as DNA is missing, the TRBD2 call by TCRdb cannot be tested. The CDR3 spans 17 residues. Germline values: CDR1 DFQATT, CDR2 SNEGSKA (reference sequence). The CDR3 loop is CSARGYGLAGVYNEQFF.

The chain is built from TRBV5-1 and TRBJ1-1. CDR1 and CDR2 from the germline V gene are SGHRS and YFSETQ. The CDR3 extends over 16 amino acids. CDR3 sequence: CASSLKQLRLNTEAFF.

V gene TRBV5-4 combines with J gene TRBJ2-7; no DNA is available, so the TRBD1 call from TCRdb remains unchecked. Per the germline V gene, CDR1 is SGHNT and CDR2 is YYREEE (reference sequence). The length of the CDR3 is 14 residues. CDR3 residues: CASSASTGTYEQYF.

The chain has TRBV5-1 and TRBJ2-7; the TCRdb call, TRBD1, lacks DNA for checking. The CDR3 spans 16 residues. Germline-derived CDR1 and CDR2 are SGHRS and YFSETQ. CDR3 in amino acids: CASSWDTGDYSYEQYF.

The CDR3 sequence is CSARESTVTGSNQPQHF. The chain combines TRBV20-1 with TRBJ1-5; TCRdb's D gene call, TRBD1, goes unchecked for lack of DNA. Germline loops: CDR1 DFQATT, CDR2 SNEGSKA (reference sequence). The CDR3 contains 17 residues.

The chain carries TRBV15 and TRBJ1-4; TCRdb proposes TRBD1, but this gene call is untestable without DNA. This CDR3 spans 14 amino acids. Germline values: CDR1 LNHNV, CDR2 YYDKDF (reference sequence). CDR3 protein: CATSRDRGPEKLFF.

The CDR3 sequence: CASIPDRVGGYTF. The gene calls are TRBV7-2 and TRBJ1-2; checking the TCRdb D call of TRBD1 is not possible without DNA. Per germline, CDR1 SGHTA and CDR2 FQGNSA. CDR3 length: 13 residues.

The chain recombines TRBV5-1 with TRBJ1-2; TCRdb's D call of TRBD1 is untestable without DNA. The CDR3 runs to 14 residues. CDR1 SGHRS and CDR2 YFSETQ come from the germline V gene. The CDR3 reads CASTGTGGSVGYTF.

The chain is built from TRBV29-1 and TRBJ2-3; with no DNA, the TCRdb D assignment of TRBD1 cannot be verified. The CDR3 is 16 amino acids. Germline-derived CDR1 and CDR2 are SQVTM and ANQGSEA. Here the CDR3 reads CSVEGMGGSATDTQYF.

This sequence joins TRBV5-1 and TRBJ2-5; TCRdb reports TRBD1, a call that lacks DNA to check it against. This CDR3 has 13 amino acids. Germline assignment: CDR1 SGHRS and CDR2 YFSETQ. The CDR3 loop is CASRDRVPETQYF.

This chain uses TRBV7-2 with TRBJ2-2; TCRdb indicates TRBD1, and absent DNA this call remains unverified. Germline CDR1 SGHTA, CDR2 FQGNSA. This CDR3 comprises 21 residues. This CDR3 is CASSISRNPLPGQGDTGELFF.

The chain is built from TRBV29-1 and TRBJ1-1; without DNA, the TCRdb call of TRBD1 cannot be checked. CDR1 and CDR2 from the germline V gene are SQVTM and ANQGSEA. This CDR3 spans 12 amino acids. The CDR3 loop reads CSVDLGRGGSFF.

The chain joins TRBV27 to TRBJ2-2; TCRdb reports TRBD2, a call that lacks DNA to check it against. From germline, CDR1 is MNHEY and CDR2 SMNVEV (reference sequence). This CDR3 is 15 amino acids long. The chain's CDR3 is CASSLEGLNTGELFF.

The CDR3: CASTFDRFLAQYF. The chain employs TRBV12-3 or TRBV12-4 and TRBJ2-5. The CDR3 spans 13 residues.

V is TRBV6-1 and J is TRBJ2-3. Germline values: CDR1 MNHNS, CDR2 SASEGT. The CDR3 is 13 amino acids. This CDR3 is CASVSGPTDTQYF.

This sequence joins TRBV28 and TRBJ2-2. The CDR3 spans 13 residues. Germline CDR1 reads MDHEN; CDR2 reads SYDVKM. CDR3 in amino acids: CATKTENTGELFF.

The rearrangement uses TRBV6-1 and TRBJ1-1; no DNA is available, so the TRBD1 call from TCRdb remains unchecked. Germline lookup yields CDR1 MNHNS and CDR2 SASEGT. This CDR3 is built from 13 residues. CDR3 amino acids: CAGRAGIGTEAFF.

J is TRBJ1-4 and V is TRBV2. The CDR3 runs to 14 residues. The germline V gene encodes CDR1 SNHLY and CDR2 FYNNEI. CDR3 sequence reads: CASSAIGNTPKLFF.

The chain uses TRBV7-6 and TRBJ2-3; TCRdb returns TRBD1, unconfirmable since there is no DNA. CDR1 and CDR2 from the germline V gene are SGHVS and FNYEAQ. The CDR3 contains 16 residues. The CDR3 sequence: CASSLDGARGFDTQYF. The full variable domain, in which reference TRBV7-6 and TRBJ2-3 provide the parts outside the CDR3, is GAGVSQSPRYKVTKRGQDVALRCDPISGHVSLYWYRQALGQGPEFLTYFNYEAQQDKSGLPNDRFSAERPEGSISTLTIQRTEQRDSAMYRCASSLDGARGFDTQYFGPGTRLTVL.

This chain links TRBV12-3 or TRBV12-4 with TRBJ1-5. The CDR3 contains 13 residues. CDR3 sequence reads: CASSVDMKQPQHF.

The J gene is TRBJ2-7, the V gene TRBV7-9; the TRBD1 assignment by TCRdb is unverifiable without DNA. Germline CDR1 and CDR2: SEHNR and FQNEAQ (reference sequence). This CDR3 contains 13 residues. The CDR3 here is CASSLGRQDEQYF.

The chain joins TRBV6-2 or TRBV6-3 to TRBJ2-7. The CDR3 is 14 amino acids. Germline CDR1 is MNHEY and CDR2 is SVGEGT. CDR3 residues: CASSYVAVSYEQYF.

The rearrangement links TRBV6-5 to TRBJ2-6. This CDR3 is built from 17 residues. CDR1 and CDR2 from the germline V gene are MNHEY and SVGAGI. CDR3 protein: CASSYSQRMSGANVLTF.

V and J are TRBV6-2 or TRBV6-3 and TRBJ2-1; checking the TCRdb D call of TRBD2 is not possible without DNA. This CDR3 has 14 residues. Per germline, CDR1 MNHEY and CDR2 SVGEGT. The CDR3 region is CASRGLAGDNEQFF.

The chain couples TRBV11-2 to TRBJ1-2. Germline V gene lookup returns CDR1 SGHAT and CDR2 FQNNGV. This CDR3 has 18 amino acids. The chain's CDR3 is CASSPSEALDLKNYGYTF.

The chain carries TRBV11-1 and TRBJ1-2. CDR1 is SGHAT, CDR2 FQDESV, per germline (reference sequence). The CDR3 runs to 16 residues. CDR3 residues: CASSLGNLQTNYGYTF.

The gene calls are TRBV18 and TRBJ2-7; TCRdb names TRBD2, which stays unverified in the absence of DNA. This CDR3 is 14 amino acids long. Looked up from germline, CDR1 is KGHSH and CDR2 is LQKENI. CDR3 sequence reads: CASSGLAGDYEQYF. Filled out from reference TRBV18 and TRBJ2-7, the complete variable domain reads NAGVMQNPRHLVRRRGQEARLRCSPMKGHSHVYWYRQLPEEGLKFMVYLQKENIIDESGMPKERFSAEFPKEGPSILRIQQVVRGDSAAYFCASSGLAGDYEQYFGPGTRLTVT.